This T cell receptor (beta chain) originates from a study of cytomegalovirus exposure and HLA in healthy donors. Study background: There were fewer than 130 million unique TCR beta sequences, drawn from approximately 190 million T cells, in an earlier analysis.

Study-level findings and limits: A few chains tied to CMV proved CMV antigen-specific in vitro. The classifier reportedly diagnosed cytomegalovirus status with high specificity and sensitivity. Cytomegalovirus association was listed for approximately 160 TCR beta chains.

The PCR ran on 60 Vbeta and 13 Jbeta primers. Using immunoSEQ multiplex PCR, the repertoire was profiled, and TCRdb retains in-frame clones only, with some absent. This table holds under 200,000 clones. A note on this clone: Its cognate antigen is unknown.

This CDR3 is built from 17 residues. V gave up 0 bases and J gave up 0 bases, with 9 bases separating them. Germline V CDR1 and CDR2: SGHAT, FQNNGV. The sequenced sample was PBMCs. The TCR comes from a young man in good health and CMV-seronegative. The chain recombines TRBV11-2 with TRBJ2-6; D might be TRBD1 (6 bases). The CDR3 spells CASSLDLDSSGANVLTF. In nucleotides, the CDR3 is TGTGCCAGCAGCTTAGACCTGGACAGCTCTGGGGCCAACGTCCTGACTTTC.